Detailed here is one T cell receptor (beta chain). What it recognizes is unknown. This may stem from a read error, because a much larger clone lies one nucleotide away. Transcripts of RNA were the source for amplifying TCR beta CDR3 regions. Amplification began with first-round RT-PCR using HTBI primers, then second-round multiplex PCR was performed. TCRdb used MiXCR to reprocess the multiplex PCR reads, holding one entry per CDR3 protein. The data contain approximately 700,000 distinct CDR3 sequences, 40% of them seen just once; the ten biggest clones take up 35% to 55%. V was pared by 2 bases and J by 5 bases, with 15 bases between. Germline lookup yields CDR1 LNHNV and CDR2 YYDKDF (reference sequence). The CDR3 loop spans 15 amino acids. The record originates from a study of Graves' ophthalmopathy and Graves' hyperthyroidism. Study-wide context: Peripheral blood was obtained at first diagnosis, ahead of any treatment. Broader study findings: The study's model predicted ophthalmopathy progression at 70% to 71% sensitivity and about 78% specificity. Blood also held most thyroid clonotypes expanded above 0.001 frequency.

The chain employs TRBV15 and TRBJ2-5; possibly TRBD1 for D (6 bases). The material sequenced was peripheral blood. This clonotype originated in an adult man with Graves' ophthalmopathy. The CDR3 is CATSRLTGMWETQYF. The DNA for the CDR3 is TGTGCCACCAGCAGACTTACAGGGATGTGGGAGACCCAGTACTTC.